This T cell receptor beta chain was observed in a study of vaccination and CD4 T cells after COVID-19. The overall study: Two doses of either BNT162b2 or mRNA-1273 vaccine were given to participants.

Sequencing of cultured CD4+ T cell DNA used the Oncomine TCR Beta short-read assay. TCRdb fed the PCR reads into MiXCR, producing one record per CDR3 protein. The table has about 12,000 distinct CDR3 sequences, roughly 58% seen once; the top ten hold approximately 24%. Study-wide findings and caveats: Spike mono-reactivity was the property of 304 of 307 vaccine-specific clones in convalescent patients.

A remark on this clonotype: The antigen remains unidentified.

Regarding treatment: approximately 10-day PBMC culture with coronavirus spike peptide pools or control peptides (ViraFEST assay). J was trimmed by 6 bases and V by 2 bases; bases with no gene match: 4. The CDR3 has 15 amino acids. Per the germline V gene, CDR1 is MNHEY and CDR2 is SVGAGI. The receptor was derived from a human donor who had recovered from COVID-19. Sequenced: CD4+ T cells from blood, cultured in vitro. The chain employs TRBV6-5 and TRBJ2-1, with 10 bases that match TRBD1. CDR3 amino acids: CASSYTDRGSNEQFF. The CDR3 nucleotides read TGTGCCAGCAGTTACACGGACAGGGGGAGCAATGAGCAGTTCTTC.